This T cell receptor (beta chain) was sequenced in a study of blood T cell repertoires in COVID-19. Trimming took 2 bases from V and 1 from J, leaving 11 bases between them. The CDR3 has 15 amino acids. Germline CDR1 reads MDHEN; CDR2 reads SYDVKM. The repertoire was sequenced with immunoSEQ multiplex PCR; TCRdb's copy has only in-frame clones and lacks some. The sample includes fewer than 35,000 clones, about nine tenths seen only once; the top ten take around 1.8%. The sample was peripheral blood. The clonotype originates from a man in his forties or fifties with active or convalescent COVID-19. The J gene is TRBJ1-1, the V gene TRBV28, with D perhaps matching TRBD1 (5 bases). The CDR3 DNA follows: TGTGCCAGCAGTTTAACCCCCGGACAGAACACTGAAGCTTTCTTT. Amino acids: CASSLTPGQNTEAFF.